A single sample gave rise to the 5 T cell receptor beta chains below, sequenced in a study of graft-versus-host responses after intestinal transplantation. Here immunoSEQ multiplex PCR was the method, and the copy in TCRdb shows in-frame clones only, minus some. The data show approximately 7,000 clones, around 22% seen once. Plates contained roughly 200,000 CFSE-labeled responder cells and roughly 200,000 irradiated, violet-dye-labeled stimulator cells. The sample was alloreactive CD8+ T cells from a mixed lymphocyte reaction culture, taken before transplantation. The subset: CFSE-low proliferating T cells sorted from roughly 6-day pre-transplant mixed lymphocyte reaction (GvH or HvG direction). The receptors were gathered from a human patient who was an organ donor for intestinal transplantation.

This clone was counted only a few times. The V gene is TRBV7-7, the J gene TRBJ2-1; TRBD1 matches 10 bases. This CDR3 has 14 residues. The germline gives CDR1 SSHAT, CDR2 FNYEAQ (reference sequence). J was trimmed by 6 bases and V by 5 bases; bases with no gene match: 4. The chain's CDR3 is CASSGDRGINEQFF. CDR3 in DNA: TGTGCCAGCAGCGGGGACAGGGGAATCAATGAGCAGTTCTTC. The variable domain in full, with the rest retrieved from reference TRBV7-7 and TRBJ2-1, is GAGVSQSPRYKVTKRGQDVTLRCDPISSHATLYWYQQALGQGPEFLTYFNYEAQPDKSGLPSDRFSAERPEGSISTLTIQRTEQRDSAMYRCASSGDRGINEQFFGPGTRLTVL.

Only a few counts were recorded for this clone. The rearrangement uses TRBV7-3 and TRBJ2-3; D possibly corresponds to TRBD1 (6 bases). The CDR3 has 17 residues. Looked up from germline, CDR1 is SGHTA and CDR2 is FQGTGA. Trimming took off 3 bases at V and 2 bases at J, with 18 bases between the two ends. CDR3 sequence reads: CASSFPTGTTYTDTQYF. CDR3 nucleotide sequence: TGTGCCAGCAGCTTCCCCACCGGGACAACCTACACAGATACGCAGTATTTT.

V and J are TRBV21-1 and TRBJ2-7; the table's D call, TRBD1, has no DNA check behind it. TRBV21-1 is a pseudogene locus. This CDR3 is 15 amino acids long. The CDR3 nucleotides are TGTGCCAGCAGCAAAGGACACAGGAACTCCTACGAGCAGTACTTC. Amino acid sequence: CASSKGHRNSYEQYF.

The chain joins TRBV6-6 to TRBJ1-1; D is unresolved. V lost 4 bases and J 6 bases, leaving 9 bases between the germline ends. Germline CDR1 and CDR2: MNHNY and SVGAGI (reference sequence). The CDR3 runs 12 residues. DNA of the CDR3: TGTGCCAGCAGTTTAACGGGCGCTGAAGCTTTCTTT. Protein: CASSLTGAEAFF.

The chain carries TRBV18 and TRBJ1-5; a weak D match, TRBD1 (6 bases). CDR3 length equals 16 residues. The V gene lost 3 bases and the J gene lost 3 bases, with 15 bases spanning the gap. CDR1 is KGHSH, CDR2 LQKENI, per germline. CDR3 residues: CASSPRQEGLNQPQHF. The CDR3 nucleotides are TGTGCCAGCTCACCGCGACAGGAGGGGCTCAATCAGCCCCAGCATTTT.